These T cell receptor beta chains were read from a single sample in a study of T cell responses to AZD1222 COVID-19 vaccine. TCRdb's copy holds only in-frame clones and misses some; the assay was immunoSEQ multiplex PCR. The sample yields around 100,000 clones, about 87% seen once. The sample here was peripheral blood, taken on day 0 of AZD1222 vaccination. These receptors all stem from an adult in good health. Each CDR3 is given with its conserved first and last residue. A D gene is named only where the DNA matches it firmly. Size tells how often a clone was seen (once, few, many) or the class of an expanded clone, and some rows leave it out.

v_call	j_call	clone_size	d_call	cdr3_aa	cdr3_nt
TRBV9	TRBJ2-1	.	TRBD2	CASSVEGSGAYNEQFF	TGTGCCAGCAGCGTAGAGGGTAGCGGGGCCTACAATGAGCAGTTCTTC
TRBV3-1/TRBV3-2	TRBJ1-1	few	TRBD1	CASSPGQGRTEAFF	TGTGCCAGCAGCCCCGGACAGGGGCGAACTGAAGCTTTCTTT
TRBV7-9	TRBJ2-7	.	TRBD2	CASSYRGTSGEYEQYF	TGTGCCAGCAGCTATAGGGGGACTAGCGGCGAGTACGAGCAGTACTTC
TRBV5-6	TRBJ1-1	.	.	CASSLFRPESTEAFF	TGTGCCAGCAGCTTGTTCCGCCCTGAGAGCACTGAAGCTTTCTTT
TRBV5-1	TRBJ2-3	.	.	CASSWAFSTDTQYF	TGCGCCAGCAGCTGGGCCTTCTCCACAGATACGCAGTATTTT
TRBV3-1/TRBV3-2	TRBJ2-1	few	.	CASSRSSQPGDNEQFF	TGTGCCAGCAGCCGTTCGTCCCAGCCAGGTGACAATGAGCAGTTCTTC
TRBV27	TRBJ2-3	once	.	CASSLFGPKVAGSRNTQYF	TGTGCCAGCAGTTTATTCGGGCCAAAGGTCGCGGGGTCCCGGAATACGCAGTATTTT
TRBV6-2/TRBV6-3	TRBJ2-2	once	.	CASSLRAVGGGELFF	TGTGCCAGCAGTCTCCGGGCCGTGGGTGGCGGGGAGCTGTTTTTT
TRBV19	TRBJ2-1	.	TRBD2	CASTPLAGGYNEQFF	TGTGCCAGTACCCCTCTAGCGGGAGGGTACAATGAGCAGTTCTTC
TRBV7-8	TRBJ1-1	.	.	CASSPLGGMNTEAFF	TGTGCCAGCAGCCCCCTCGGAGGGATGAACACTGAAGCTTTCTTT
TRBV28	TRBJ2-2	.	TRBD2	CASSLGTSGSRELFF	TGTGCCAGCAGTCTCGGGACTAGCGGGAGTAGGGAGCTGTTTTTT
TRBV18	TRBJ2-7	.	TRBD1	CASSPGGQGSFEQYF	TGTGCCAGCTCACCAGGTGGACAGGGCAGTTTCGAGCAGTACTTC
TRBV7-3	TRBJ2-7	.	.	CASSLGGPYEQYF	TGTGCCAGCAGCTTAGGAGGGCCCTACGAGCAGTACTTC
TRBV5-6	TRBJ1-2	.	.	CASSLPGALETGYTF	TGTGCCAGCAGCTTGCCCGGGGCCCTTGAGACTGGCTACACCTTC
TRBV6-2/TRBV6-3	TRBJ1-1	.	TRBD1	CASSTNPRTGVKDEAFF	TGTGCCAGCAGCACAAACCCCCGGACAGGGGTCAAAGATGAAGCTTTCTTT
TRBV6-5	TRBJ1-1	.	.	CASGRAGGFTEAFF	TGTGCCAGCGGACGGGCGGGGGGGTTCACTGAAGCTTTCTTT
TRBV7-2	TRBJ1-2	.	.	CASSLVPPGSLGGYTF	TGTGCCAGCAGCTTAGTGCCCCCAGGGAGTTTAGGTGGCTACACCTTC
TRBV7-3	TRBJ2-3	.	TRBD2	CASSSSGLAGFDTQYF	TGTGCCAGCAGCTCATCCGGACTAGCGGGATTCGATACGCAGTATTTT
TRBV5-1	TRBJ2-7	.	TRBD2	CASSFTSGYSYEQYF	TGCGCCAGCAGCTTCACTAGCGGATACTCCTACGAGCAGTACTTC
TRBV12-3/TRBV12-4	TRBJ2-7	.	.	CASSLAGAYEQYF	TGTGCCAGCAGTTTAGCAGGGGCCTACGAGCAGTACTTC
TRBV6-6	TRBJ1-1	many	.	CASSFGLNTEAFF	TGTGCCAGCAGTTTTGGCTTGAACACTGAAGCTTTCTTT
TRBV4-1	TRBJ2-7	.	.	CASSQDPRGEQYF	TGCGCCAGCAGCCAAGACCCCAGGGGCGAGCAGTACTTC
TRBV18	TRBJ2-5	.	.	CASSPLGGSQETQYF	TGTGCCAGCTCACCCCTTGGGGGGTCCCAGGAGACCCAGTACTTC
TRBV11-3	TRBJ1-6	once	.	CASSLDHGGSSYNSPLHF	TGTGCCAGCAGCTTAGATCACGGTGGGAGCTCCTATAATTCACCCCTCCACTTT
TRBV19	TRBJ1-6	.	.	CASSITPQGRGSPLHF	TGTGCCAGTAGTATAACGCCGCAGGGACGGGGTTCACCCCTCCACTTT
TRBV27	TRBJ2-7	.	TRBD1	CASRAGGQYSEQYF	TGTGCCAGTCGGGCAGGGGGCCAATACAGCGAGCAGTACTTC
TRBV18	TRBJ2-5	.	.	CASSSGGFQETQYF	TGTGCCAGCTCTTCCGGGGGCTTCCAAGAGACCCAGTACTTC
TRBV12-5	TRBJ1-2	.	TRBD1	CASGPTGGKVRGYTF	TGTGCTAGTGGTCCAACAGGGGGCAAGGTTCGTGGCTACACCTTC
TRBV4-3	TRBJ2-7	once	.	CASSREQGPGEQYF	TGCGCCAGCAGCCGAGAACAGGGACCAGGCGAGCAGTACTTC
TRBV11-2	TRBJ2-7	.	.	CASSGEDTSYEQYF	TGTGCCAGCAGCGGAGAGGACACCTCCTACGAGCAGTACTTC
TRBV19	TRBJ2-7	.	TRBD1	CASSTGQGGHEQYF	TGTGCCAGTAGTACCGGACAGGGGGGCCACGAGCAGTACTTC
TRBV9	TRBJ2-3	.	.	CASSAQHGQTDTQYF	TGTGCCAGCAGCGCTCAGCATGGACAGACAGATACGCAGTATTTT
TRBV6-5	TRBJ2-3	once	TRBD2	CASSWSSGQTDTQYF	TGTGCCAGCAGTTGGTCTAGCGGCCAAACAGATACGCAGTATTTT
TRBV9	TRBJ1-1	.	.	CASSAGLNTEAFF	TGTGCCAGCAGCGCGGGGTTGAACACTGAAGCTTTCTTT
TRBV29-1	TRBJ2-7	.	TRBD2	CSVEGTSVYEQYF	TGCAGCGTTGAAGGGACTAGCGTCTACGAGCAGTACTTC
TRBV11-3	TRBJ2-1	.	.	CASSRNLGIGEQFF	TGTGCCAGCAGCCGTAACTTAGGGATTGGTGAGCAGTTCTTC
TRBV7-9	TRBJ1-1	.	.	CASSRATGRDTEAFF	TGTGCCAGCAGCCGTGCCACAGGGAGGGACACTGAAGCTTTCTTT
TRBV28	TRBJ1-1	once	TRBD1	CASSLIQGAETEAFF	TGTGCCAGCAGTCTCATACAGGGGGCAGAGACTGAAGCTTTCTTT
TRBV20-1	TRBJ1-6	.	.	CSASGADNSPLHF	TGCAGTGCTAGTGGGGCAGATAATTCACCCCTCCACTTT
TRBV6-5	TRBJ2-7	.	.	CASSYSTAGSYEQYF	TGTGCCAGCAGTTACTCGACCGCGGGATCCTACGAGCAGTACTTC
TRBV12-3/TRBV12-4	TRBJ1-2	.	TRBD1	CASRAPGGFGYTF	TGTGCCAGCAGGGCTCCAGGGGGCTTTGGCTACACCTTC
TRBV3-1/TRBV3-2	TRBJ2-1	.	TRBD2	CASSPKGLAGVGGGNEQFF	TGTGCCAGCAGCCCCAAGGGACTAGCGGGAGTTGGGGGGGGCAATGAGCAGTTCTTC
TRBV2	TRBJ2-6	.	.	CASSGQLGANVLTF	TGTGCCAGCAGCGGACAGCTCGGGGCCAACGTCCTGACTTTC
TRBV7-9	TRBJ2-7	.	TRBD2	CASSPPGLASSYEQYF	TGTGCCAGCAGCCCTCCGGGACTAGCGAGTTCTTACGAGCAGTACTTC
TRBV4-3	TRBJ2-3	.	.	CASSQDPGPQLSHTDTQYF	TGCGCCAGCAGCCAGGACCCTGGGCCACAACTAAGCCACACAGATACGCAGTATTTT
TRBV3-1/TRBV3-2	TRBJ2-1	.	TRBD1	CASGDRAFVDEQFF	TGTGCCAGCGGTGACAGGGCCTTTGTGGATGAGCAGTTCTTC
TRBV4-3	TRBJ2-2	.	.	CASSQGREYTGELFF	TGCGCCAGCAGCCAAGGCCGGGAGTACACCGGGGAGCTGTTTTTT
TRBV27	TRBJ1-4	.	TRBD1	CASSRQGTFPGEKLFF	TGTGCCAGCAGTCGACAGGGCACCTTTCCAGGGGAAAAACTGTTTTTT
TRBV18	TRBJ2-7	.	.	CASSLGTYEQYF	TGTGCCAGCTCACTAGGGACCTACGAGCAGTACTTC